This T cell receptor (beta chain) was found in a study of blood T cell repertoires in COVID-19. About the research overall: From the United States, Italy and Spain came samples of acute and convalescent COVID-19.

In the original workflow: Estimation of nucleated cell counts relied on the amplification of reference gene primers. Using immunoSEQ multiplex PCR, the repertoire was profiled, and TCRdb retains in-frame clones only, with some absent. That table supplies the V and J calls and clone size; D and trimming were determined from the DNA. Seen here are about 190,000 clones, about 89% observed once, and the top ten hold about 7%. CDR3 length: 13 amino acids. V lost 4 bases to trimming and J lost 1 base, with 10 bases between them. Germline values: CDR1 SQVTM, CDR2 ANQGSEA. The sequence derives from a man aged 40-49 years with acute or convalescent COVID-19. The V call is TRBV29-1, the J call TRBJ1-1, with D maybe TRBD1 (5 bases). The sample comprised peripheral blood. The DNA for the CDR3 is TGCAGCGTTGTTTGGGGGGGGAACACTGAAGCTTTCTTT. It is translated as CSVVWGGNTEAFF.